This T cell receptor beta chain was sequenced in a study of control samples from healthy donors and cancer patients. Germline V CDR1 and CDR2: MNHEY, SVGAGI. This CDR3 contains 14 residues. V was clipped by 8 bases and J by 3 bases, with 14 bases between them. Only in-frame clones appear in the TCRdb table, and some are missing; sequencing was by immunoSEQ multiplex PCR. This table holds under 150,000 clones, approximately 91% found once. The sequence came from a man aged 30-40 years in good health. The gene calls are TRBV6-5 and TRBJ2-1, with D maybe TRBD2 (5 bases). The specimen was blood. The CDR3: CASPSGTLYNEQFF. In DNA form, the CDR3 reads TGTGCCAGCCCAAGCGGAACACTCTACAATGAGCAGTTCTTC.